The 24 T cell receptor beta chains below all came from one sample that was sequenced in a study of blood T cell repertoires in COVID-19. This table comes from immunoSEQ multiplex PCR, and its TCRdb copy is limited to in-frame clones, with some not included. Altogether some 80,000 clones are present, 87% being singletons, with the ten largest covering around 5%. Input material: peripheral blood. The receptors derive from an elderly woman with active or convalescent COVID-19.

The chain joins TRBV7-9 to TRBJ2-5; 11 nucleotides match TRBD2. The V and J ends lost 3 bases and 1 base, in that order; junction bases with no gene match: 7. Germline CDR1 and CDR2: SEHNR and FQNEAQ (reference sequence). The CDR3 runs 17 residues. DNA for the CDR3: TGTGCCAGCAGCTTGGGAACTCTAGCGGGAGGCCAAGAGACCCAGTACTTC. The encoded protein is CASSLGTLAGGQETQYF. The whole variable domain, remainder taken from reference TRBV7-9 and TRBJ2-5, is DTGVSQNPRHKITKRGQNVTFRCDPISEHNRLYWYRQTLGQGPEFLTYFQNEAQLEKSRLLSDRFSAERPKGSFSTLEIQRTEQGDSAMYLCASSLGTLAGGQETQYFGPGTRLLVL.

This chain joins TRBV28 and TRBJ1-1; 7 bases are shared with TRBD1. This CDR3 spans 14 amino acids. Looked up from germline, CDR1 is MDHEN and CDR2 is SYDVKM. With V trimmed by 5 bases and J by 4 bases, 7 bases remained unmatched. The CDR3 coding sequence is TGTGCCAGCAGTGGACGCCGGGACAGCACTGAAGCTTTCTTT. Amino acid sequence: CASSGRRDSTEAFF.

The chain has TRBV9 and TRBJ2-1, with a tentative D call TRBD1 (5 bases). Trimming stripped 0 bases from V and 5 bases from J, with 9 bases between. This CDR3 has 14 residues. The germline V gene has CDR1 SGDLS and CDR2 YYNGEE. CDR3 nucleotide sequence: TGTGCCAGCAGCGTAGCTCCAGGGCACAATGAGCAGTTCTTC. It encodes CASSVAPGHNEQFF.

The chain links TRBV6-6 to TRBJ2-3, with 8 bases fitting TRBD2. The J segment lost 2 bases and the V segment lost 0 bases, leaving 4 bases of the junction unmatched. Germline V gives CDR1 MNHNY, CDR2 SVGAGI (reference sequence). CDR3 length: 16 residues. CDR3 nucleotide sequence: TGTGCCAGCAGTTACTCACCTAGCGGGTACACAGATACGCAGTATTTT. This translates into CASSYSPSGYTDTQYF.

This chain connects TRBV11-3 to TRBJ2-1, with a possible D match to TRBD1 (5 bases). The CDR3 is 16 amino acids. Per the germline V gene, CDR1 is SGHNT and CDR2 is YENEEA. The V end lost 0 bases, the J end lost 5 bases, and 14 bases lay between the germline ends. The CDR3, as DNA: TGTGCCAGCAGCTTAGATTATGGGGCCCCGCACAATGAGCAGTTCTTC. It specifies CASSLDYGAPHNEQFF.

For the CDR3, the DNA is TGTGCCAGCAGCCAAGCGGGGAGACAAGAGACCCAGTACTTC. Amino acids: CASSQAGRQETQYF. V gene TRBV3-1 (or the pseudogene TRBV3-2) combines with J gene TRBJ2-5, with a weak D call TRBD2 (5 bases). This CDR3 spans 14 amino acids. With 1 base removed from V and 2 bases from J, the gap between germline ends came to 8 bases. The germline CDR1 and CDR2 sequences are LGHDT and YNNKEL (reference sequence).

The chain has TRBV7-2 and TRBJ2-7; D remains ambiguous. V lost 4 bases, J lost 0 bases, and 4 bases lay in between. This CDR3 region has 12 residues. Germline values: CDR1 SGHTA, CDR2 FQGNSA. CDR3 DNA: TGTGCCAGCAGCTCCGTCTCCTACGAGCAGTACTTC. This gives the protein CASSSVSYEQYF.

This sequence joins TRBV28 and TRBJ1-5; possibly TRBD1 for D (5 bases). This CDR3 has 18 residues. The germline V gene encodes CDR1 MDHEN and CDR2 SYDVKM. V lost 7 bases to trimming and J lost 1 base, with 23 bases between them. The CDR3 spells CASTLGGIAGYSNQPQHF. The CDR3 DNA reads TGTGCCAGCACCTTGGGGGGGATCGCGGGATACAGCAATCAGCCCCAGCATTTT.

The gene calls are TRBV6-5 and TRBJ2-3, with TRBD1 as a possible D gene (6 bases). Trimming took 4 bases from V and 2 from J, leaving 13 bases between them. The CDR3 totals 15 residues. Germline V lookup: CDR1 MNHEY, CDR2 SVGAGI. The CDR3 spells CASSSTGPPTDTQYF. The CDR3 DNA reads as TGTGCCAGCAGTTCGACAGGCCCCCCCACAGATACGCAGTATTTT.

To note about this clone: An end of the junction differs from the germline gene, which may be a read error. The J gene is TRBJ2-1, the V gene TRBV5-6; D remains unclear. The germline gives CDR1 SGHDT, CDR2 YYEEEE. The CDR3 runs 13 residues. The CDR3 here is CASSLDGYNEQFF. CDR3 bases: TGTGCCAGCAGTTTGGACGGTTACAATGAGCAGTTCTTC.

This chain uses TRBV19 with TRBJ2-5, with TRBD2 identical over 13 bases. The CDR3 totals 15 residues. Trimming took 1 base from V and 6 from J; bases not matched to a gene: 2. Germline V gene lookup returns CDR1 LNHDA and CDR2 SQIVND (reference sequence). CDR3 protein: CASSIGTSGGKTQYF. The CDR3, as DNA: TGTGCCAGTAGTATAGGGACTAGCGGGGGTAAGACCCAGTACTTC.

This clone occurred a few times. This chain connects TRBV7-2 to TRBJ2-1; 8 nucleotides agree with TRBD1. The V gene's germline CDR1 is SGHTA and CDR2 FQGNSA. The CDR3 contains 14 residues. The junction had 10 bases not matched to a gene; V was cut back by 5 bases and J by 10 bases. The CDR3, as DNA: TGTGCCAGCAGCAGCCCGGGACAGGTAACCGAGCAGTTCTTC. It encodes CASSSPGQVTEQFF.

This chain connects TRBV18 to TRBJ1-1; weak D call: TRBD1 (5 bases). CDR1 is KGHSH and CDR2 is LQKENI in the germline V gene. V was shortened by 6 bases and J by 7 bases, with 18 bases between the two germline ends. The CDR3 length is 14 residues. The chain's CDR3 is CASSDGQGIVEAFF. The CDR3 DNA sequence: TGTGCCAGCTCGGACGGTCAGGGAATAGTTGAAGCTTTCTTT.

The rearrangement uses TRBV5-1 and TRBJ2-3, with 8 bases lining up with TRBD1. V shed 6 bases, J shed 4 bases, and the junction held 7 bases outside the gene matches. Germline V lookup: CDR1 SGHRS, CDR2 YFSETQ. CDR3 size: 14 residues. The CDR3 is CASKDRERADTQYF. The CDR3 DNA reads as TGCGCCAGCAAGGACAGGGAGAGGGCAGATACGCAGTATTTT.

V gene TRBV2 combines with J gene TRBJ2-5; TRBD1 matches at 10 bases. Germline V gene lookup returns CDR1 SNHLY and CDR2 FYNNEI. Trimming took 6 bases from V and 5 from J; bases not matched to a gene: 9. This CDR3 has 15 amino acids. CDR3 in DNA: TGTGCCAGCAGCTTCCTGACAGGGGGCGCGGAGACCCAGTACTTC. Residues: CASSFLTGGAETQYF.

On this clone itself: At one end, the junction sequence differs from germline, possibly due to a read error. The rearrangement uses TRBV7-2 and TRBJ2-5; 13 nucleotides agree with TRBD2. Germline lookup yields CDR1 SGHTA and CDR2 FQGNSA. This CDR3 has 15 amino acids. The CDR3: CASTLYTGLAGKKYF. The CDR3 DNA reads TGTGCCAGCACCTTATACACGGGACTAGCGGGAAAGAAGTACTTC.

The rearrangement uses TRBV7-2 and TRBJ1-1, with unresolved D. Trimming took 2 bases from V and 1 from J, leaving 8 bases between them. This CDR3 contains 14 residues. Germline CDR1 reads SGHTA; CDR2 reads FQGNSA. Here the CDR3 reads CASSLFSGNTEAFF. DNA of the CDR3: TGTGCCAGCAGCTTATTCTCGGGGAACACTGAAGCTTTCTTT.

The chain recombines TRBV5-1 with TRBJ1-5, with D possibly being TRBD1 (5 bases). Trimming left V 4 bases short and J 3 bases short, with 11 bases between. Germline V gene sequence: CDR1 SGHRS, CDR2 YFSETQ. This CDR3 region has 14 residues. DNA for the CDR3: TGCGCCAGCAGCCCTCAGGGATTCAATCAGCCCCAGCATTTT. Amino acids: CASSPQGFNQPQHF. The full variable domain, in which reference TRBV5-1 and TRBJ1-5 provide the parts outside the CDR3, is KAGVTQTPRYLIKTRGQQVTLSCSPISGHRSVSWYQQTPGQGLQFLFEYFSETQRNKGNFPGRFSGRQFSNSRSEMNVSTLELGDSALYLCASSPQGFNQPQHFGDGTRLSIL.

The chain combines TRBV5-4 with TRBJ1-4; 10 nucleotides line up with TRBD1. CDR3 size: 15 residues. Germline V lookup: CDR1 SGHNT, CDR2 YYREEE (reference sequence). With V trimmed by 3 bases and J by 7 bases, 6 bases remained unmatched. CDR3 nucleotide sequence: TGTGCCAGCAGCTCTAGGACAGGGGGAGGTGAAAAACTGTTTTTT. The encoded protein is CASSSRTGGGEKLFF.

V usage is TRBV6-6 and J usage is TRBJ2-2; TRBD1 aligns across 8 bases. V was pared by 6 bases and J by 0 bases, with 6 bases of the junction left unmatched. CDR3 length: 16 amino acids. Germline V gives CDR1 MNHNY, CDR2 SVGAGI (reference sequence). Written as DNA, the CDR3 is TGTGCCAGCAGCCCCCCGGGACAGGCGAACACCGGGGAGCTGTTTTTT. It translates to CASSPPGQANTGELFF.

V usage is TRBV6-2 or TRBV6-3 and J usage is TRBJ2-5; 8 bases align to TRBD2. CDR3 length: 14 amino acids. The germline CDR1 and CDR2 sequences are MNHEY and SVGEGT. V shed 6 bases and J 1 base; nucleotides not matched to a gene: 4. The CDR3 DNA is TGTGCCAGCAGCCTCGGGGGGGGCCAAGAGACCCAGTACTTC. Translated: CASSLGGGQETQYF.

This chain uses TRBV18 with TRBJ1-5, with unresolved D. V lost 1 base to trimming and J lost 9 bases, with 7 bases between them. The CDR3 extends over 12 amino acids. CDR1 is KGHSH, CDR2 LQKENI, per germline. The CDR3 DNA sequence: TGTGCCAGCTCACCACTAGGAGCGCCCCAGCATTTT. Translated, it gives CASSPLGAPQHF.

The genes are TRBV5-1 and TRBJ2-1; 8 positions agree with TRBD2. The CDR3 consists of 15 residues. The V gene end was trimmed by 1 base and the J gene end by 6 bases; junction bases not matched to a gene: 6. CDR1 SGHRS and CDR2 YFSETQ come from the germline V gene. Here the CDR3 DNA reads TGCGCCAGCAGCTTGTCAGCGGGAGTAACCAATGAGCAGTTCTTC. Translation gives CASSLSAGVTNEQFF.

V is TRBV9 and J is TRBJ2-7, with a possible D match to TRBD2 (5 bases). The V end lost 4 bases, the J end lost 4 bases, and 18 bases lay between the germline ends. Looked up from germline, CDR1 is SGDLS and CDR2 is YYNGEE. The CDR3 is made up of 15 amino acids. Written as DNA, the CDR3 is TGTGCCAGCAGCCTTGGACCTACGGGATTATACGAGCAGTACTTC. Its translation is CASSLGPTGLYEQYF. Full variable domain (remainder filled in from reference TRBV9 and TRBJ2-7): DSGVTQTPKHLITATGQRVTLRCSPRSGDLSVYWYQQSLDQGLQFLIQYYNGEERAKGNILERFSAQQFPDLHSELNLSSLELGDSALYFCASSLGPTGLYEQYFGPGTRLTVT.